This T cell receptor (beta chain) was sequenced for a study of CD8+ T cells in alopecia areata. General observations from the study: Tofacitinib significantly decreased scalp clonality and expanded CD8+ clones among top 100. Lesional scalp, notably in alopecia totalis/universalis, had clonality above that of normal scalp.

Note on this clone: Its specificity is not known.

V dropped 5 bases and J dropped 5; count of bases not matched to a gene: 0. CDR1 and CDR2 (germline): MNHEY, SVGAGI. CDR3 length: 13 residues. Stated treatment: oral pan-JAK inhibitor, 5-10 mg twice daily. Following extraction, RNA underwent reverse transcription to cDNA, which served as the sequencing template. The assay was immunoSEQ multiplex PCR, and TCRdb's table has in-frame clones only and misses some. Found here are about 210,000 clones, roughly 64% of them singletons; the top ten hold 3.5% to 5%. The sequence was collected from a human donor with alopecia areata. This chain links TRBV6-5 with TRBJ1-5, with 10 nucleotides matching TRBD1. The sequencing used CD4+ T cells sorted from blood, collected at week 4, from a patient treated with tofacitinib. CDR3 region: CASSGTGDQPQHF. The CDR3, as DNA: TGTGCCAGCAGTGGGACAGGGGATCAGCCCCAGCATTTT.